This T cell receptor beta chain stems from a study of tumor and adjacent non-tumor tissue in lung cancer. Study information: On average, productive TCRbeta reads reached some 4.2 million per sample.

No cell sorting was done before RNA was extracted from the tissue. As for this clonotype: Its target is unknown. Compared with germline, one end of the junction differs, possibly owing to a read error.

The library came from three nested PCR rounds adapted from ARM-PCR protocols. One entry per CDR3 protein, called by TCRdb with MiXCR from the multiplex PCR reads. The repertoire consists of about 200,000 distinct CDR3 sequences, with about 71% occurring once and the leading ten covering approximately 25%. The CDR3 spans 17 residues. CDR1 LGHNA and CDR2 YSLEER come from the germline V gene. Points from the study as a whole: Top 100 clones took a larger repertoire share in normal lung.

The sample was lung tumor tissue. The source of this sequence is a man in his 60s with non-small cell lung cancer. The chain employs TRBV4-3 and TRBJ2-2, with 12 bases that match TRBD2. As DNA, the CDR3 is TGCGTCAGCAGCCCCCTAGCGGGAGGGCCCGGACCTGGGGAGCTGTTTTTT. Amino acids: CVSSPLAGGPGPGELFF.